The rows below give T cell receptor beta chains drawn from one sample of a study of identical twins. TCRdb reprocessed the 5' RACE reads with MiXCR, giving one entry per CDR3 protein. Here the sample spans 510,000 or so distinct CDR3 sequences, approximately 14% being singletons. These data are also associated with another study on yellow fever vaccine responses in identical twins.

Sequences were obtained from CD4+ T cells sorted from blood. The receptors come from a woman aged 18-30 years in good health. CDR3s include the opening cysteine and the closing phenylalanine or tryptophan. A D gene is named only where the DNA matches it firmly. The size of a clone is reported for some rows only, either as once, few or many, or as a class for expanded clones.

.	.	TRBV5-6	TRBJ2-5	CASSVQGLQETQYF	TGTGCCAGCAGCGTACAGGGTCTCCAAGAGACCCAGTACTTC
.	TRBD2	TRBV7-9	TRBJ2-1	CASSFGGGLYEQFF	TGTGCCAGCAGCTTTGGGGGGGGACTTTATGAGCAGTTCTTC
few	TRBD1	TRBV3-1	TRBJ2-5	CASRITGGHETQYF	TGTGCCAGCAGAATAACAGGGGGACACGAGACCCAGTACTTC
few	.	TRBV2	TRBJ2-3	CASSVDSVPHTDTQYF	TGTGCCAGCAGTGTCGACTCAGTACCCCACACAGATACGCAGTATTTT
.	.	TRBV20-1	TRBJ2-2	CSATQQGRTGELFF	TGCAGTGCTACCCAACAGGGACGCACCGGGGAGCTGTTTTTT
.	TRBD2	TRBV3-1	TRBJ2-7	CASSQQLAGKALEQYF	TGTGCCAGCAGCCAACAGCTAGCGGGCAAGGCTCTCGAGCAGTACTTC
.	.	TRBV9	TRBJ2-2	CASSVQGSTGELFF	TGTGCCAGCAGCGTACAGGGAAGCACCGGGGAGCTGTTTTTT
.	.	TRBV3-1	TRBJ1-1	CASSQDGGTAAF	TGTGCCAGCAGCCAAGACGGCGGAACCGCCGCCTTT
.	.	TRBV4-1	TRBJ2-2	CASSHSSRKQGGKTGELFF	TGCGCCAGCAGCCACTCAAGTAGAAAACAGGGCGGGAAAACCGGGGAGCTGTTTTTT
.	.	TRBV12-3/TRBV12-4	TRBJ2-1	CASSLVSSGEQFF	TGTGCCAGCAGTTTAGTCTCCAGCGGAGAGCAGTTCTTC
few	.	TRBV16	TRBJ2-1	CASSPGTPNNEQFF	TGTGCCAGCAGTCCCGGGACACCTAACAATGAGCAGTTCTTC
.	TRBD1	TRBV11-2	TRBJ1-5	CASSLDSGGDQPQHF	TGTGCCAGCAGCTTAGATTCAGGGGGGGATCAGCCCCAGCATTTT
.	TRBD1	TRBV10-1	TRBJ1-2	CASSPTRQGPYGYTF	TGCGCCAGCAGTCCAACTAGACAGGGGCCCTATGGCTACACCTTC
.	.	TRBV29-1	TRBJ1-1	CSAIQDTEAFF	TGCAGCGCTATACAGGACACTGAAGCTTTCTTT
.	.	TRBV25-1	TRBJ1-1	CASSDPLNTEAFF	TGTGCCAGCAGTGACCCATTGAACACTGAAGCTTTCTTT
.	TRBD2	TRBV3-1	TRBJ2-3	CASSQNPGGAEDTHYF	TGTGCCAGCAGCCAAAACCCGGGGGGAGCAGAAGATACGCATTATTTT
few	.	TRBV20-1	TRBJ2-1	CSAPRSGPPEQFF	TGCAGTGCACCACGGTCAGGGCCACCCGAGCAGTTCTTC
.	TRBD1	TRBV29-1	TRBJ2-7	CSVETGPESYEQYF	TGCAGCGTAGAGACAGGGCCAGAGTCCTACGAGCAGTACTTC
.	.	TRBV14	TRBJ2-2	CASSPLKDYTGELFF	TGTGCCAGCAGCCCCCTGAAGGATTACACCGGGGAGCTGTTTTTT
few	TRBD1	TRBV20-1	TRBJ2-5	CSVDRGSRETQYF	TGCAGTGTTGACAGGGGAAGTAGAGAGACCCAGTACTTC
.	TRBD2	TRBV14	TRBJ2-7	CASSQGTSRGYEQYF	TGTGCCAGCAGCCAGGGGACTAGTCGGGGATACGAGCAGTACTTC
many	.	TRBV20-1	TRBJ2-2	CSANGNTGELFF	TGCAGTGCTAATGGGAACACCGGGGAGCTGTTTTTT
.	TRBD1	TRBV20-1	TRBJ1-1	CSAAGQGGTEAFF	TGCAGTGCCGCGGGACAGGGAGGGACTGAAGCTTTCTTT
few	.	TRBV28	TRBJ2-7	CASTGVGRSAYEQYF	TGTGCCAGCACCGGGGTGGGGCGGAGTGCCTACGAGCAGTACTTC
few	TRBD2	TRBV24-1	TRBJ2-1	CATSGRASGGGYNEQFF	TGTGCCACCAGTGGTCGGGCCAGCGGGGGAGGGTACAATGAGCAGTTCTTC
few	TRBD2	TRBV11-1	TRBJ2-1	CASSPLGLADRSSYNEQFF	TGTGCCAGCAGCCCCCTGGGACTAGCGGATCGGAGCTCCTACAATGAGCAGTTCTTC
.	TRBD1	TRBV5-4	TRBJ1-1	CASSPQGAAEAFF	TGTGCCAGCAGCCCCCAGGGGGCCGCTGAAGCTTTCTTT
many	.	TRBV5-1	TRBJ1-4	CASSLAGQEKLFF	TGCGCCAGCAGCTTGGCTGGGCAGGAAAAACTGTTTTTT
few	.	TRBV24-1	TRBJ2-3	CATSDWDLARATTDTQYF	TGTGCCACCAGTGATTGGGACCTCGCGCGGGCCACCACAGATACGCAGTATTTT
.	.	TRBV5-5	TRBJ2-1	CASSLNLADYNEQFF	TGTGCCAGCAGCTTGAATCTAGCAGATTACAATGAGCAGTTCTTC
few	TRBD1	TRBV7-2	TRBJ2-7	CASSLAGQVGYEQYF	TGTGCCAGCAGCTTAGCTGGACAGGTAGGCTACGAGCAGTACTTC
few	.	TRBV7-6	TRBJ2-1	CASSLAGGALSYNEQFF	TGTGCCAGCAGCTTGGCTGGTGGTGCCTTATCCTACAATGAGCAGTTCTTC
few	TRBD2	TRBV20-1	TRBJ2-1	CSARDSQRGLDEQFF	TGCAGTGCTAGAGATTCCCAGCGGGGGTTGGATGAGCAGTTCTTC
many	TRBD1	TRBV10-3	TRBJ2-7	CAISAGQGAYEQYF	TGTGCCATCAGTGCGGGACAGGGGGCCTACGAGCAGTACTTC
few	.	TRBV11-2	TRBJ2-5	CASSLLGAKETQYF	TGTGCCAGCAGCTTATTAGGGGCCAAAGAGACCCAGTACTTC
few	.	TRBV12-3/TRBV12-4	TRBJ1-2	CASRQGRGYTF	TGTGCCAGCAGACAGGGTAGGGGCTACACCTTC
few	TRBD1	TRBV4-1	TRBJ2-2	CASSQDRGKTGELFF	TGCGCCAGCAGCCAGGACAGGGGGAAGACCGGGGAGCTGTTTTTT
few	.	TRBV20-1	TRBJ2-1	CSASPGSYNEQFF	TGCAGTGCTAGTCCAGGGTCCTACAATGAGCAGTTCTTC
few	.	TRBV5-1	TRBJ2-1	CASSPHSPGIRFF	TGCGCCAGCAGCCCCCACTCCCCGGGGATTCGGTTCTTC
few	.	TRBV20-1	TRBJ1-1	CSARDPGAGGTEAFF	TGCAGTGCTAGAGATCCCGGGGCCGGTGGGACTGAAGCTTTCTTT